Listed here is a single T cell receptor beta chain. What it binds is not known. The Oncomine TCR Beta short-read assay sequenced DNA from cultured CD4+ T cells. TCRdb re-derived calls from the PCR reads in MiXCR, one entry per CDR3 protein. The table has tens of thousands of distinct CDR3 sequences, 28% seen once. Per the germline V gene, CDR1 is SEHNR and CDR2 is FQNEAQ (reference sequence). Trimming removed 2 bases at V and 3 bases at J, with 15 bases between. The CDR3 has 16 residues. This entry comes from a study of vaccination and CD4 T cells after COVID-19. Sample time point: late sampling 161 to 241 days after vaccination in three convalescent patients. Sample treatment: approximately 10-day PBMC culture with coronavirus spike peptide pools or control peptides (ViraFEST assay).

The input for sequencing was CD4+ T cells from blood, cultured in vitro, taken about 7 months after SARS-CoV-2 vaccination. This receptor was identified in a human donor who had recovered from COVID-19. The gene calls are TRBV7-9 and TRBJ2-3; D is possibly TRBD1 (5 bases). This chain's CDR3 is CASSLFDRRITDTQYF. The DNA of the CDR3 is TGTGCCAGCAGCTTATTTGACAGACGAATAACAGATACGCAGTATTTT.